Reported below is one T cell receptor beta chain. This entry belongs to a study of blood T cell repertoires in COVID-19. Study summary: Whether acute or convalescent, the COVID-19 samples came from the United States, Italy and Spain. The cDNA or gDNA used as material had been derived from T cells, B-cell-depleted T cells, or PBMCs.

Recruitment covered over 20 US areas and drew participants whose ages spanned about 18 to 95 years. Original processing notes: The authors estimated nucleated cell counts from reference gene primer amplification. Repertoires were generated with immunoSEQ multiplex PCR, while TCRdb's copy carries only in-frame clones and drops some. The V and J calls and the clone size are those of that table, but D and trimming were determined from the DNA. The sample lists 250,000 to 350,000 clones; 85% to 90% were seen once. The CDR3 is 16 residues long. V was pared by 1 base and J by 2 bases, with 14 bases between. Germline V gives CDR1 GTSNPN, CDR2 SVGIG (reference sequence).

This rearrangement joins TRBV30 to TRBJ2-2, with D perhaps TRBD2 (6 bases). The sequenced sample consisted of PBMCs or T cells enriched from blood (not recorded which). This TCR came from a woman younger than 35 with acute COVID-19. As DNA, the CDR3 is TGTGCCTGGAGTGACCCCAACGGGGGAAACACCGGGGAGCTGTTTTTT. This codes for CAWSDPNGGNTGELFF.